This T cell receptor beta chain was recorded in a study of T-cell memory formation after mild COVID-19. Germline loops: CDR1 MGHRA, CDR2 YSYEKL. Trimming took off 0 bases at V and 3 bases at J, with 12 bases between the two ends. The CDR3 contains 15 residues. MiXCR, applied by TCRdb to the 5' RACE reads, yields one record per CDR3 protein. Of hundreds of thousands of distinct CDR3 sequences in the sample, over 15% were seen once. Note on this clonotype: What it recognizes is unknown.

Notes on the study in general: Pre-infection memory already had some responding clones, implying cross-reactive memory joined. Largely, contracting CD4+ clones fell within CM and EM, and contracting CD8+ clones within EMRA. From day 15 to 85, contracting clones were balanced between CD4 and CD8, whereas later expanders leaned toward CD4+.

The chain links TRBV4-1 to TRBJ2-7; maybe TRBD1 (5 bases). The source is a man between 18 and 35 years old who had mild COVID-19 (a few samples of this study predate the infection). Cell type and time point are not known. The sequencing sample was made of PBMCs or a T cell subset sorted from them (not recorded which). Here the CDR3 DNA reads TGCGCCAGCAGCCAAGATCCTCAGGGATTCTACGAGCAGTACGTC. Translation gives CASSQDPQGFYEQYV.